This T cell receptor beta chain was identified during a study of blood T cell repertoires in COVID-19. Study details: The samples span acute and convalescent COVID-19 from the United States, Italy and Spain.

Profiling relied on immunoSEQ multiplex PCR, and the TCRdb table lists in-frame clones only, not all of them. The repertoire has 200,000 or so clones, around 89% of them found once; the top ten carry roughly 8.4%. The J segment lost 2 bases and the V segment lost 7 bases, leaving 8 bases of the junction unmatched. The CDR3 loop spans 14 amino acids. Per germline, CDR1 SQVTM and CDR2 ANQGSEA. Recruitment covered fewer than 25 US areas and drew participants whose ages spanned roughly 18 to 95 years. Donors were grouped by their self-reported clinical history. Before being deemed recovered, Cohort 3 donors had two negative PCRs, clearance, or symptom resolution.

This receptor was obtained from a woman under 30 who had recovered from COVID-19. The chain is built from TRBV29-1 and TRBJ1-3; TRBD1 matches at 7 bases. Sequencing was carried out using PBMCs or T cells enriched from blood (not recorded which). For the CDR3, the DNA is TGCAGCGCAGCGCAGGGGGGAGCTGGAAACACCATATATTTT. Amino acid sequence: CSAAQGGAGNTIYF.